These T cell receptor beta chains were read from a single sample in a study of T cell responses to AZD1222 COVID-19 vaccine. Assay used: immunoSEQ multiplex PCR; TCRdb lists only in-frame clones, some missing. The sample includes 92,000 or so clones, roughly 90% of them seen just once. Sequenced here: peripheral blood, sampled on day 0 of AZD1222 vaccination. These receptors all come from an adult in good health. Both conserved end residues are part of each CDR3. The D gene is left open where the match is weak.

CDR3 DNA: TGTGCTAGCAGCAGTGGGACGGGGGCCCACAATGAGCAGTTCTTC
CDR3 protein: CASSSGTGAHNEQFF
V gene: TRBV7-7
J gene: TRBJ2-1
D gene: NA

CDR3 DNA: TGCAGCGTTTCCGACAGGGGGCGTAGTAGATCCTACGAGCAGTACTTC
CDR3 protein: CSVSDRGRSRSYEQYF
V gene: TRBV29-1
J gene: TRBJ2-7
D gene: TRBD1

CDR3 DNA: TGTGCCAGTAGTATCGGGTCCAGTCTTCAGCCCCAGCATTTT
CDR3 protein: CASSIGSSLQPQHF
V gene: TRBV19
J gene: TRBJ1-5
D gene: NA

CDR3 DNA: TGTGCCAGCAGCTCTAGCGGGAGCCCCACCGGGGAGCTGTTTTTT
CDR3 protein: CASSSSGSPTGELFF
V gene: TRBV7-3
J gene: TRBJ2-2
D gene: TRBD2

CDR3 DNA: TGTGCCAGCAGCTTAGGGAGCGTGAGGGAAGGCTACACCTTC
CDR3 protein: CASSLGSVREGYTF
V gene: TRBV7-9
J gene: TRBJ1-2
D gene: NA

CDR3 DNA: TGTGCCAGCAGCTTAGATCGGTGGTTGGATGAGCAGTTCTTC
CDR3 protein: CASSLDRWLDEQFF
V gene: TRBV11-3
J gene: TRBJ2-1
D gene: NA

CDR3 DNA: TGTGCCAGCTCCTTATCCGCGTCCTTGACTGCCTCTACGGGCGGGGAGCTGTTTTTT
CDR3 protein: CASSLSASLTASTGGELFF
V gene: TRBV18
J gene: TRBJ2-2
D gene: NA

CDR3 DNA: TGTGCCAGCAGTCCCCTAACCCCAGGGGGTCCCGGGGAGCTGTTTTTT
CDR3 protein: CASSPLTPGGPGELFF
V gene: TRBV6-2/TRBV6-3
J gene: TRBJ2-2
D gene: TRBD1

CDR3 DNA: TGCGCCAGCAGCTTGGGAGGGGCAACTAATGAAAAACTGTTTTTT
CDR3 protein: CASSLGGATNEKLFF
V gene: TRBV5-1
J gene: TRBJ1-4
D gene: NA

CDR3 DNA: TGTGCCAGCAGTTGGGAGGGCGCCACAGATACGCAGTATTTT
CDR3 protein: CASSWEGATDTQYF
V gene: TRBV28
J gene: TRBJ2-3
D gene: TRBD2